The entry that follows covers one TCR beta chain sequence. Its antigen remains unknown. Researchers took RNA transcripts and amplified the TCR beta CDR3 regions from them. Primed by the HTBI set, a first-round RT-PCR was run on the TCR CDR3. From the multiplex PCR reads, TCRdb called clonotypes with MiXCR, one entry per CDR3 protein. The sample includes around 340,000 distinct CDR3 sequences, 16% seen only once; the top ten take 33%. No ophthalmopathy progression within 18 months constituted stable Graves' hyperthyroidism. The study left out patients who had uncontrolled infection, other autoimmune disease, pregnancy or lactation. This record comes from a study of T cells in Graves' hyperthyroidism and ophthalmopathy. Study-wide points: Blood held most thyroid clonotypes expanded above 0.001 frequency. The model foresaw ophthalmopathy a median around 6 months prior to onset.

This TCR was sampled from a man aged 30 to 39 with Graves' hyperthyroidism. Input material: blood.

This chain's CDR3 is CASSGGQVSSYEQYF. For the CDR3, the DNA is TGTGCCAGCAGCGGGGGACAGGTGAGCTCCTACGAGCAGTACTTC. The V call is TRBV5-5, the J call TRBJ2-7, with 8 bases aligning to TRBD1. This CDR3 has 15 amino acids. Germline V gene lookup returns CDR1 SGHKS and CDR2 YYEKEE (reference sequence). Unmatched junction bases numbered 6, after V lost 4 bases and J lost 0 bases.